These 28 T cell receptor beta chains originate from one sample sequenced in a study of T cells in Graves' hyperthyroidism and ophthalmopathy. Authors of the study amplified TCR beta CDR3 regions from RNA transcripts. Primed by the HTBI set, a first-round RT-PCR was run on the TCR CDR3. TCRdb passed the multiplex PCR reads through MiXCR, listing each CDR3 protein once. The sample includes nearly 600,000 distinct CDR3 sequences, approximately 13% seen only once; the top ten take 5.8%. The sample taken for sequencing was blood. These TCRs come from a woman in her 30s with Graves' hyperthyroidism that later progressed to Graves' ophthalmopathy.

To note about this clonotype: It may be a read error: a sequence one base away is much more abundant. This rearrangement joins TRBV20-1 to TRBJ2-3, with 8 positions matching TRBD2. The CDR3 runs 15 residues. The germline V gene has CDR1 DFQATT and CDR2 SNEGSKA (reference sequence). With 3 bases clipped from V and 2 bases from J, the junction kept 7 bases outside the gene matches. For the CDR3, the DNA is TGCAGTGCTAGGCGGGGGGAGGTGTTCACAGATACGCAGTATTTT. Its translation: CSARRGEVFTDTQYF.

This clonotype was counted at least ten times. This sequence joins TRBV24-1 and TRBJ2-5; D ambiguous. The V gene's germline CDR1 is KGHDR and CDR2 SFDVKD. V dropped 6 bases and J dropped 1 base, with 5 bases sitting between them. There are 12 residues in the CDR3. The CDR3 nucleotides are TGTGCCACCAGTCTGGGCCAAGAGACCCAGTACTTC. This gives the protein CATSLGQETQYF.

This sequence joins TRBV19 and TRBJ2-4, with D perhaps assigned TRBD1 or TRBD2 (5 bases each). Germline loops: CDR1 LNHDA, CDR2 SQIVND (reference sequence). Trimming took off 0 bases at V and 0 bases at J, with 15 bases between the two ends. This CDR3 is built from 18 residues. CDR3 region: CASSIDLSGTPAKNIQYF. CDR3 bases: TGTGCCAGTAGTATAGATCTGTCGGGGACCCCAGCCAAAAACATTCAGTACTTC.

The gene calls are TRBV13 and TRBJ2-3; no clear D gene. The germline V gene has CDR1 PRHDT and CDR2 FYEKMQ (reference sequence). The CDR3 contains 15 residues. Trimming took 6 bases from V and 3 from J, leaving 16 bases between them. The CDR3 spells CASSFIGSGTDTQYF. The CDR3 DNA sequence: TGTGCCAGCAGTTTCATAGGGTCAGGAACAGATACGCAGTATTTT.

This clonotype was detected ten times or more. The chain couples TRBV27 to TRBJ2-3; TRBD2 matches at 15 bases. The CDR3 length is 22 residues. Germline-derived CDR1 and CDR2 are MNHEY and SMNVEV (reference sequence). The J segment lost 2 bases and the V segment lost 2 bases, leaving 17 bases of the junction unmatched. The CDR3 loop is CASSLRIVMGLAGGMFTDTQYF. CDR3 bases: TGTGCCAGCAGTTTAAGAATAGTGATGGGACTAGCGGGAGGAATGTTCACAGATACGCAGTATTTT.

This clonotype was seen only a few times. The chain has TRBV13 and TRBJ2-7; possibly TRBD2 for D (6 bases). Per germline, CDR1 PRHDT and CDR2 FYEKMQ (reference sequence). There are 16 residues in the CDR3. The V and J ends lost 5 bases and 7 bases respectively, with 24 bases between them. The CDR3 here is CASSTTRLESGGEQYF. CDR3 coding DNA: TGTGCCAGCAGCACCACTAGACTCGAGTCCGGGGGAGAGCAGTACTTC.

J is TRBJ2-7 and V is TRBV7-9; TRBD2 might be the D (6 bases). This CDR3 spans 14 amino acids. Trimming stripped 5 bases from V and 4 bases from J, with 15 bases between. CDR1 is SEHNR, CDR2 FQNEAQ, per germline (reference sequence). CDR3: CASSPSGLQYEQYF. In DNA form, the CDR3 reads TGTGCCAGCAGCCCGTCGGGACTTCAATACGAGCAGTACTTC.

Notes on this clonotype: The junction differs from germline at one of its ends, possibly a read error. The genes are TRBV20-1 and TRBJ1-3; D gene uncertain. The CDR3 spans 13 residues. Germline CDR1 and CDR2: DFQATT and SNEGSKA (reference sequence). The CDR3 is CSATADSGNAIYF. CDR3 DNA sequence: TGCAGTGCCACTGCAGACTCTGGAAACGCCATATATTTT.

This CDR3 is CASSYGGRLASTDTQYF. Here the CDR3 DNA reads TGTGCCAGCAGTTACGGTGGCCGACTAGCGAGCACAGATACGCAGTATTTT. V usage is TRBV6-2 or TRBV6-3 and J usage is TRBJ2-3; 8 nucleotides agree with TRBD2. Germline CDR1 reads MNHEY; CDR2 reads SVGEGT. V was pared by 2 bases and J by 0 bases, with 7 bases of the junction left unmatched. The CDR3 contains 17 residues.

This clonotype was detected only a few times. The chain has TRBV30 and TRBJ2-7; D remains ambiguous. This CDR3 is built from 16 residues. Trimming took 4 bases from V and 0 from J, leaving 19 bases between them. Germline lookup yields CDR1 GTSNPN and CDR2 SVGIG (reference sequence). CDR3 DNA sequence: TGTGCCTGGACCCCCCTGGCCGCCGGCGCCTCCTACGAGCAGTACTTC. Residues: CAWTPLAAGASYEQYF.

This clonotype occurred many times. The CDR3 DNA reads as TGTGCCAGCAGCTTAGACAGGGGTGGAAACACCATATATTTT. It translates to CASSLDRGGNTIYF. The chain couples TRBV11-2 to TRBJ1-3; weak D call: TRBD1 (6 bases). This CDR3 contains 14 residues. V gave up 0 bases and J gave up 3 bases, with 6 bases separating them. Germline CDR1 is SGHAT and CDR2 is FQNNGV.

This clonotype was observed a handful of times. The chain combines TRBV6-5 with TRBJ2-7; a possible D gene is TRBD1 (5 bases). V was trimmed by 2 bases and J by 3 bases, leaving 14 bases between them. Germline V CDR1 and CDR2: MNHEY, SVGAGI. CDR3 length: 15 residues. The CDR3 DNA sequence: TGTGCCAGCAGTTACGTCGGGCAGGGAATCTACGAGCAGTACTTC. This codes for CASSYVGQGIYEQYF.

This clonotype was observed many times. The V gene is TRBV20-1, the J gene TRBJ1-2; no definite D call. Trimming stripped 2 bases from V and 7 bases from J, with 17 bases between. Germline assignment: CDR1 DFQATT and CDR2 SNEGSKA (reference sequence). The CDR3 totals 14 residues. The chain's CDR3 is CSARLTAGGVGYTF. CDR3 nucleotide sequence: TGCAGTGCTAGACTCACCGCCGGCGGCGTTGGCTACACCTTC.

This clonotype was counted at least ten times. J is TRBJ2-1 and V is TRBV30; D gene uncertain. Germline V gene lookup returns CDR1 GTSNPN and CDR2 SVGIG (reference sequence). The CDR3 covers 11 residues. V lost 8 bases to trimming and J lost 7 bases, with 12 bases between them. CDR3 nucleotides: TGTGCCGACGGAGTAGGTAATGAGCAGTTCTTC. Translated: CADGVGNEQFF.

A few counts support this clonotype. The J gene is TRBJ2-7, the V gene TRBV11-1; either TRBD1 or TRBD2 may supply D (5 bases each). The CDR3 has 15 amino acids. CDR1 and CDR2 from the germline V gene are SGHAT and FQDESV (reference sequence). V was pared by 1 base and J by 2 bases, with 12 bases between. Written as DNA, the CDR3 is TGTGCCAGCAGCTTAGGGGCCGGGACCACCTACGAGCAGTACTTC. Protein: CASSLGAGTTYEQYF.

This clonotype was picked up many times. The rearrangement joins TRBV27 to TRBJ1-5; a weak D match, TRBD1 (5 bases). CDR3 length equals 16 residues. The germline V gene encodes CDR1 MNHEY and CDR2 SMNVEV (reference sequence). Trimming cost V 3 bases and J 6 bases, with 18 bases left between them. The CDR3 DNA sequence: TGTGCCAGCAGTTTTATTGGCGGGCAAAGGGGTCAGCCCCAGCATTTT. Translating it yields CASSFIGGQRGQPQHF.

There are a few counts of this clonotype. A much larger clone differs by one base, so this may be a read error. This CDR3 reads CAWGDGQNLNEKLFF. The CDR3 coding sequence is TGTGCCTGGGGTGACGGACAGAATCTTAATGAAAAACTGTTTTTT. This chain links TRBV30 with TRBJ1-4; D might be TRBD1 (6 bases). V lost 5 bases and J 4 bases, leaving 17 bases between the germline ends. The CDR3 sequence is 15 residues long. CDR1 and CDR2 (germline): GTSNPN, SVGIG (reference sequence). Drawing the rest from reference TRBV30 and TRBJ1-4, the complete variable domain is SQTIHQWPATLVQPVGSPLSLECTVEGTSNPNLYWYRQAAGRGLQLLFYSVGIGQISSEVPQNLSASRPQDRQFILSSKKLLLSDSGFYLCAWGDGQNLNEKLFFGSGTQLSVL.

This clonotype was seen repeatedly, ten times or more. CDR3 in amino acids: CASSISLAAGPYEQYF. The CDR3 DNA reads as TGTGCCAGCAGCATATCCCTAGCGGCAGGACCCTACGAGCAGTACTTC. The chain links TRBV5-4 to TRBJ2-7; TRBD2 aligns across 7 bases. Germline loops: CDR1 SGHNT, CDR2 YYREEE (reference sequence). The V gene end was trimmed by 4 bases and the J gene end by 2 bases; junction bases not matched to a gene: 12. The CDR3 is 16 amino acids.

About this clonotype: Possible read error: a much larger clone is one base away. This chain joins TRBV7-3 and TRBJ1-2; no firm D call. CDR1 SGHTA and CDR2 FQGTGA come from the germline V gene. This CDR3 comprises 14 residues. The CDR3 is CASSRVSANYGYAF. The CDR3 nucleotides are TGTGCCAGCAGCCGAGTGTCCGCAAACTATGGCTACGCCTTC.

On this clonotype itself: One end of the junction does not line up with germline, which may come from a read error. The chain couples TRBV27 to TRBJ2-7; unclear D gene. In germline, CDR1 is MNHEY, CDR2 SMNVEV (reference sequence). CDR3 length: 14 residues. CDR3 loop: CASSIGPRAYERYF. CDR3 DNA sequence: TGTGCCAGCAGTATTGGACCAAGGGCCTACGAGCGGTACTTC.

The chain employs TRBV9 and TRBJ2-1; D call uncertain. V was clipped by 0 bases and J by 2 bases, with 9 bases between them. The CDR3 runs to 15 residues. Germline V gives CDR1 SGDLS, CDR2 YYNGEE. The CDR3 sequence: CASSVAPPAYNEQFF. For the CDR3, the DNA is TGTGCCAGCAGCGTAGCCCCTCCGGCCTACAATGAGCAGTTCTTC.

In this sample, this clonotype turned up a few times. The rearrangement joins TRBV5-4 to TRBJ2-1, with 7 bases aligning to TRBD1. Germline V gives CDR1 SGHNT, CDR2 YYREEE (reference sequence). This CDR3 has 14 residues. Trimming at V came to 1 base and at J to 10 bases, leaving 8 bases not matched to a gene. The CDR3 loop reads CASSLTGAPTEQFF. The CDR3 DNA is TGTGCCAGCAGCTTGACAGGGGCCCCCACGGAGCAGTTCTTC.

This clonotype turned up a few times. The V gene is TRBV20-1, the J gene TRBJ1-1, with TRBD1 identical over 8 bases. The V gene's germline CDR1 is DFQATT and CDR2 SNEGSKA (reference sequence). The CDR3 has 13 residues. The J segment lost 0 bases and the V segment lost 6 bases, leaving 3 bases of the junction unmatched. The CDR3 DNA sequence: TGCAGTGCCCTGACAGGGGTGAACACTGAAGCTTTCTTT. Amino acids: CSALTGVNTEAFF.

The sample holds a few counts of this clonotype. The gene calls are TRBV4-1 and TRBJ1-1, with TRBD1 matching 9 bases. This CDR3 has 14 residues. J was trimmed by 12 bases and V by 3 bases; bases with no gene match: 11. Germline assignment: CDR1 MGHRA and CDR2 YSYEKL. As DNA, the CDR3 is TGCGCCAGCAGCCAGGGACAGGGCTTGTCGTTTACTTTCTTT. Its protein product is CASSQGQGLSFTFF.

V usage is TRBV4-1 and J usage is TRBJ2-3; 10 nucleotides line up with TRBD1. J gave up 4 bases and V 4 bases, and 5 bases lay outside the gene matches. CDR1 is MGHRA and CDR2 is YSYEKL in the germline V gene. This CDR3 has 15 amino acids. The DNA of the CDR3 is TGCGCCAGCAGCCCCAGACAGGGGGCTTCAGATACGCAGTATTTT. It specifies CASSPRQGASDTQYF.

This clonotype showed up many times. This chain's CDR3 is CASSPGTKILNEQYF. The CDR3 bases are TGTGCCAGCAGCCCCGGGACAAAAATCCTCAACGAGCAGTACTTC. The chain recombines TRBV6-2 or TRBV6-3 with TRBJ2-7; possibly TRBD1 for D (6 bases). This CDR3 contains 15 residues. With 6 bases removed from V and 5 bases from J, the gap between germline ends came to 20 bases. CDR1 MNHEY and CDR2 SVGEGT come from the germline V gene.

This clonotype was found many times. The J gene is TRBJ2-3, the V gene TRBV5-5, with 8 bases lining up with TRBD2. CDR1 and CDR2 (germline): SGHKS, YYEKEE (reference sequence). CDR3 length equals 14 residues. V was pared by 2 bases and J by 4 bases, with 3 bases of the junction left unmatched. The CDR3 DNA sequence: TGTGCCAGCAGCTTTGGACTAGCTCCAGATACGCAGTATTTT. Translating gives CASSFGLAPDTQYF. The full variable domain, with the rest looked up from reference TRBV5-5 and TRBJ2-3, is DAGVTQSPTHLIKTRGQQVTLRCSPISGHKSVSWYQQVLGQGPQFIFQYYEKEERGRGNFPDRFSARQFPNYSSELNVNALLLGDSALYLCASSFGLAPDTQYFGPGTRLTVL.

The V gene is TRBV11-3, the J gene TRBJ2-5; D may match TRBD1 or TRBD2 (6 bases each). Germline V gene sequence: CDR1 SGHNT, CDR2 YENEEA. V was cut by 5 bases and J by 6 bases, with 16 bases left in between. The CDR3 loop spans 14 amino acids. This CDR3 is CASSPRWGAKTQYF. For the CDR3, the DNA is TGTGCCAGCAGCCCTCGATGGGGGGCAAAGACCCAGTACTTC.